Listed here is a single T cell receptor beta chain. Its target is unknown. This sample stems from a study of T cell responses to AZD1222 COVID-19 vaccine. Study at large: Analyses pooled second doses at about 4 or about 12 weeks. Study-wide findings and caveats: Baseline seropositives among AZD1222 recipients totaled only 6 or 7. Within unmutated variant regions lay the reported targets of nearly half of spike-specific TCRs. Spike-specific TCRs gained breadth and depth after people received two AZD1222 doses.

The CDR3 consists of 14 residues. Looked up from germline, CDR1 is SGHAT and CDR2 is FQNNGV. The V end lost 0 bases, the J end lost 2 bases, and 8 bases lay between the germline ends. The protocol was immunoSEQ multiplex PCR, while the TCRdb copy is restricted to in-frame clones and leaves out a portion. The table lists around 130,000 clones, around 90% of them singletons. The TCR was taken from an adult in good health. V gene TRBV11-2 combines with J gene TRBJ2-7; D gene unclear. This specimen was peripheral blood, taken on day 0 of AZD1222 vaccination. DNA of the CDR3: TGTGCCAGCAGCTTAGATCTTAGAACCTACGAGCAGTACTTC. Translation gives CASSLDLRTYEQYF.